This TCR beta chain was obtained from a study of neurological immune-mediated disorders. Synthesis of cDNA was accomplished via 5'RACE employing 10-nucleotide random UMIs. TCRdb independently ran MiXCR on the 5' RACE reads; one entry per CDR3 protein. Of tens of thousands of distinct CDR3 sequences listed, about 9.3% are singletons. The table lists this clonotype with many counts. Trimming took 4 bases from V and 5 from J; bases not matched to a gene: 8. The CDR3 totals 16 residues. The germline V gene encodes CDR1 SEHNR and CDR2 FQNEAQ (reference sequence). This clonotype was obtained from a man aged 35-49 years in good health. This rearrangement joins TRBV7-9 to TRBJ2-2, with 9 bases identical to TRBD1. Sequencing was carried out using PBMCs. The CDR3 bases are TGTGCCAGCAGCTCCCCCCCGGACAGGGGTACCGGGGAGCTGTTTTTT. It specifies CASSSPPDRGTGELFF.